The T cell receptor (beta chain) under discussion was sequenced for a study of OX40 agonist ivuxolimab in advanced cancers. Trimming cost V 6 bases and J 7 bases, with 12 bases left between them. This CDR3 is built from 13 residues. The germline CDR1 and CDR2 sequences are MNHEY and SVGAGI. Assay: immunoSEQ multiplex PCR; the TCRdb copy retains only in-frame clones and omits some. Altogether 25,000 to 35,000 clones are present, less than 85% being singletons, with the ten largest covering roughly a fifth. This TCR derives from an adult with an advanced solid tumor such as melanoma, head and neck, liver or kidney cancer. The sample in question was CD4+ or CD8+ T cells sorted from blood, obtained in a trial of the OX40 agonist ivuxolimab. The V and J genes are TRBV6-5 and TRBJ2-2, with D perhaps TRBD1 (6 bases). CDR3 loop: CASRERGIGELFF. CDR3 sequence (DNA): TGTGCCAGCAGGGAAAGGGGGATCGGGGAGCTGTTTTTT.